Listed below are T cell receptor beta chains from one sample, sequenced in a study of blood T cell repertoires in COVID-19. The data were produced by immunoSEQ multiplex PCR, yet TCRdb's version contains in-frame clones alone and is incomplete. This table has over 350,000 clones, more than 75% appearing once. Material: PBMCs or T cells enriched from blood (not recorded which). The receptors originated from a woman in her twenties or thirties with acute COVID-19. Both conserved end residues are part of each CDR3. The D gene is left open where the match is weak. Some rows have no size entry. The others give once, few or many, or a class for an expanded clone.

CDR3 protein: CASSITGVLSGNTIYF; CDR3 DNA: TGTGCCAGCAGCATTACAGGGGTCCTCTCTGGAAACACCATATATTTT; clone size: NA; J gene: TRBJ1-3; D gene: TRBD1; V gene: TRBV7-9
CDR3 protein: CASSQPLAGNTGELFF; CDR3 DNA: TGCGCCAGCAGCCAACCACTAGCGGGGAACACCGGGGAGCTGTTTTTT; clone size: NA; J gene: TRBJ2-2; D gene: TRBD2; V gene: TRBV4-1
CDR3 protein: CASGHDRGGEKLFF; CDR3 DNA: TGTGCTAGTGGTCACGACAGGGGAGGGGAAAAACTGTTTTTT; clone size: NA; J gene: TRBJ1-4; D gene: TRBD1; V gene: TRBV12-5
CDR3 protein: CASSRGINEKLFF; CDR3 DNA: TGTGCCAGCAGCCGAGGCATTAATGAAAAACTGTTTTTT; clone size: NA; J gene: TRBJ1-4; D gene: NA; V gene: TRBV14
CDR3 protein: CASSEFAGSGAQFGNQPQHF; CDR3 DNA: TGTGCCAGCAGTGAGTTCGCAGGGTCCGGAGCTCAGTTTGGCAATCAGCCCCAGCATTTT; clone size: NA; J gene: TRBJ1-5; D gene: NA; V gene: TRBV6-1
CDR3 protein: CTSRATKFYPLHF; CDR3 DNA: TGCACCAGCAGGGCCACTAAGTTTTACCCCCTCCACTTT; clone size: NA; J gene: TRBJ1-6; D gene: NA; V gene: TRBV1
CDR3 protein: CATSGRTGNYNEQFF; CDR3 DNA: TGTGCCACCAGTGGGAGGACGGGAAACTACAATGAGCAGTTCTTC; clone size: few; J gene: TRBJ2-1; D gene: NA; V gene: TRBV24-1
CDR3 protein: CASSLDRNTEAFF; CDR3 DNA: TGTGCCAGCAGCCTCGACAGGAACACTGAAGCTTTCTTT; clone size: NA; J gene: TRBJ1-1; D gene: NA; V gene: TRBV7-3
CDR3 protein: CATSGGQGTGELFF; CDR3 DNA: TGTGCCACATCAGGGGGACAGGGAACCGGGGAGCTGTTTTTT; clone size: NA; J gene: TRBJ2-2; D gene: TRBD1; V gene: TRBV10-3
CDR3 protein: CASRPGETNTGELFF; CDR3 DNA: TGCGCCAGCAGGCCAGGGGAGACGAACACCGGGGAGCTGTTTTTT; clone size: NA; J gene: TRBJ2-2; D gene: NA; V gene: TRBV5-1
CDR3 protein: CASSLGQGYTF; CDR3 DNA: TGCGCCAGCAGCTTGGGACAGGGCTACACCTTC; clone size: NA; J gene: TRBJ1-2; D gene: NA; V gene: TRBV5-1
CDR3 protein: CASSGGQVQFF; CDR3 DNA: TGTGCCAGCAGCGGGGGACAGGTTCAGTTCTTC; clone size: few; J gene: TRBJ2-1; D gene: TRBD1; V gene: TRBV9
CDR3 protein: CASSELLSNQPQHF; CDR3 DNA: TGTGCCAGCTCAGAACTTCTTAGCAATCAGCCCCAGCATTTT; clone size: NA; J gene: TRBJ1-5; D gene: NA; V gene: TRBV18
CDR3 protein: CASSQVERGGAEQFF; CDR3 DNA: TGTGCCAGCAGCCAAGTTGAGCGGGGGGGTGCCGAGCAGTTCTTC; clone size: NA; J gene: TRBJ2-1; D gene: TRBD2; V gene: TRBV3-1/TRBV3-2
CDR3 protein: CAPGQGRSETQYF; CDR3 DNA: TGTGCACCTGGGCAGGGGCGCTCGGAGACCCAGTACTTC; clone size: NA; J gene: TRBJ2-5; D gene: NA; V gene: TRBV24-1
CDR3 protein: CASSLRGSTPINYGYTF; CDR3 DNA: TGTGCCAGCAGCCTTCGGGGATCCACACCGATTAACTATGGCTACACCTTC; clone size: NA; J gene: TRBJ1-2; D gene: NA; V gene: TRBV7-7
CDR3 protein: CASSNSKGVTEAFF; CDR3 DNA: TGTGCCAGCAGTAATTCTAAGGGGGTTACTGAAGCTTTCTTT; clone size: NA; J gene: TRBJ1-1; D gene: NA; V gene: TRBV7-9
CDR3 protein: CASSVGGNYGYTF; CDR3 DNA: TGTGCCAGCAGCGTAGGCGGGAACTATGGCTACACCTTC; clone size: NA; J gene: TRBJ1-2; D gene: NA; V gene: TRBV9
CDR3 protein: CSVGGDGYTF; CDR3 DNA: TGCAGTGTAGGGGGCGATGGCTACACCTTC; clone size: NA; J gene: TRBJ1-2; D gene: TRBD1; V gene: TRBV20-1
CDR3 protein: CASRRFLGGEKLFF; CDR3 DNA: TGTGCCAGCAGGAGATTCCTGGGGGGTGAAAAACTGTTTTTT; clone size: few; J gene: TRBJ1-4; D gene: NA; V gene: TRBV6-6
CDR3 protein: CASSGRTGIYEQYF; CDR3 DNA: TGTGCCAGCAGTGGCCGGACAGGCATCTACGAGCAGTACTTC; clone size: NA; J gene: TRBJ2-7; D gene: TRBD1; V gene: TRBV28
CDR3 protein: CASSSQGGVEQFF; CDR3 DNA: TGTGCCAGCAGCTCACAAGGGGGGGTAGAGCAGTTCTTC; clone size: once; J gene: TRBJ2-1; D gene: NA; V gene: TRBV7-3
CDR3 protein: CASSQQGLYSEAFF; CDR3 DNA: TGTGCCAGCAGTCAACAGGGTTTATATTCTGAAGCTTTCTTT; clone size: NA; J gene: TRBJ1-1; D gene: NA; V gene: TRBV2
CDR3 protein: CSASQGLDQPQHF; CDR3 DNA: TGCAGTGCTAGTCAGGGGTTGGATCAGCCCCAGCATTTT; clone size: NA; J gene: TRBJ1-5; D gene: NA; V gene: TRBV20-1
CDR3 protein: CASSQDETGVYGYTF; CDR3 DNA: TGCGCCAGCAGCCAAGACGAGACAGGGGTCTATGGCTACACCTTC; clone size: NA; J gene: TRBJ1-2; D gene: TRBD1; V gene: TRBV4-3
CDR3 protein: CASSLAQGGNTGELFF; CDR3 DNA: TGTGCCAGCAGTTTAGCGCAGGGGGGTAACACCGGGGAGCTGTTTTTT; clone size: once; J gene: TRBJ2-2; D gene: NA; V gene: TRBV27